These 23 T cell receptor beta chains share one sample of origin, sequenced in a study of cytomegalovirus exposure and HLA in healthy donors. 13 Jbeta primers and 60 Vbeta primers were used for the PCR. Profiling relied on immunoSEQ multiplex PCR, and the TCRdb table lists in-frame clones only, not all of them. This table has approximately 110,000 clones, around 78% appearing once. The sample taken for sequencing was PBMCs. All receptors derive from a male donor in good health and CMV-seronegative.

The gene calls are TRBV5-1 and TRBJ1-6; 7 bases align to TRBD1. The germline V gene encodes CDR1 SGHRS and CDR2 YFSETQ. The CDR3 is 14 amino acids. Unmatched junction bases numbered 6, after V lost 7 bases and J lost 5 bases. The CDR3 loop is CASRGTVNNSPLHF. For the CDR3, the DNA is TGCGCCAGCCGCGGGACAGTGAATAATTCACCCCTCCACTTT.

The chain carries TRBV29-1 and TRBJ2-1; TRBD1 might be the D (6 bases). CDR3 length: 13 residues. V gave up 7 bases and J gave up 8 bases, with 18 bases separating them. The germline V gene encodes CDR1 SQVTM and CDR2 ANQGSEA. The CDR3 DNA is TGCAGCGGCAGGGGCTACCCAGGGGATGAGCAGTTCTTC. Its translation: CSGRGYPGDEQFF.

This clone was observed a few times. The chain joins TRBV4-3 to TRBJ2-7; a possible D gene is TRBD1 (6 bases). There are 15 residues in the CDR3. V was shortened by 6 bases and J by 1 base, with 16 bases between the two germline ends. CDR1 and CDR2 (germline): LGHNA, YSLEER. CDR3 sequence: CASRERSDSSYEQYF. The CDR3 coding sequence is TGCGCCAGCAGGGAACGTTCGGACAGTTCCTACGAGCAGTACTTC.

V and J are TRBV27 and TRBJ2-7; 10 positions match TRBD1. The CDR3 has 20 amino acids. The V segment lost 0 bases and the J segment 0 bases; nucleotides outside the gene matches: 14. From germline, CDR1 is MNHEY and CDR2 SMNVEV (reference sequence). CDR3 in amino acids: CASSLSIKGVGTGVSYEQYF. The CDR3 DNA reads as TGTGCCAGCAGTTTATCGATAAAGGGGGTGGGGACAGGGGTCTCCTACGAGCAGTACTTC.

This clone appeared a few times. V is TRBV7-9 and J is TRBJ2-6; TRBD1 agrees at 7 bases. The CDR3 sequence is 18 residues long. Germline V gene sequence: CDR1 SEHNR, CDR2 FQNEAQ (reference sequence). V was clipped by 5 bases and J by 0 bases; unmatched bases: 10. CDR3 DNA sequence: TGTGCCAGCAGCCTACAGGGACAGTTGAACTCTGGGGCCAACGTCCTGACTTTC. Translated: CASSLQGQLNSGANVLTF.

This clone was detected only a few times. J is TRBJ1-1 and V is TRBV7-9; possible D gene TRBD1, 5 bases. This CDR3 is built from 16 residues. Germline V CDR1 and CDR2: SEHNR, FQNEAQ (reference sequence). V shed 6 bases and J shed 0 bases, with 17 bases lying between them. In nucleotides, the CDR3 is TGTGCCAGCAGAGAACACGCGGGACCCCTGAACACTGAAGCTTTCTTT. It is translated as CASREHAGPLNTEAFF.

The sample holds a few counts of this clone. The chain has TRBV18 and TRBJ2-1; D is possibly TRBD2 (6 bases). V dropped 4 bases and J dropped 5 bases, with 18 bases sitting between them. The CDR3 is 16 residues long. Germline values: CDR1 KGHSH, CDR2 LQKENI. DNA of the CDR3: TGTGCCAGCTCACTTATGACCGGGACTGGAGACAATGAGCAGTTCTTC. This gives the protein CASSLMTGTGDNEQFF.

The chain links TRBV5-1 to TRBJ2-3, with D possibly being TRBD2 (6 bases). V was clipped by 6 bases and J by 0 bases, with 11 bases between them. CDR1 and CDR2 from the germline V gene are SGHRS and YFSETQ. This CDR3 is built from 14 residues. For the CDR3, the DNA is TGCGCCAGCAAGCCGGGGGTTAGCACAGATACGCAGTATTTT. Its protein product is CASKPGVSTDTQYF.

This chain links TRBV14 with TRBJ1-1; TRBD1 might be the D (5 bases). CDR1 is SGHDN, CDR2 FVKESK, per germline. The CDR3 contains 13 residues. The V and J ends lost 6 bases and 6 bases respectively, with 14 bases between them. The CDR3 DNA sequence: TGTGCCAGCAGGGGGGGGGAACGGGCTGAAGCTTTCTTT. Amino acid sequence: CASRGGERAEAFF.

The rearrangement uses TRBV7-2 and TRBJ2-1; D gene ambiguous. CDR1 SGHTA and CDR2 FQGNSA come from the germline V gene. The CDR3 is made up of 12 amino acids. V lost 5 bases and J 9 bases, leaving 11 bases between the germline ends. CDR3 DNA sequence: TGTGCCAGCAGCCCCCCGAACGGTGAGCAGTTCTTC. It is translated as CASSPPNGEQFF.

This chain joins TRBV10-3 and TRBJ2-5, with D perhaps given as TRBD1 or TRBD2 (5 bases each). The J call may be faulty, since TRBJ2-7 better matches the DNA end. Germline-derived CDR1 and CDR2 are ENHRY and SYGVKD. CDR3 size: 13 residues. The CDR3 protein is CAIREDNFGEQYF. The CDR3 DNA reads as TGTGCCATCAGGGAGGACAATTTTGGCGAGCAGTACTTC.

The rearrangement joins TRBV18 to TRBJ2-7, with D possibly TRBD1 on 5 matching bases. CDR3 size: 15 residues. V was pared by 0 bases and J by 6 bases, with 15 bases between. Per the germline V gene, CDR1 is KGHSH and CDR2 is LQKENI. The CDR3 coding sequence is TGTGCCAGCTCACCACCGTCTCAGGGTTCGGTCGAGCAGTACTTC. Protein product: CASSPPSQGSVEQYF.

Concerning this clone: Other DNA sequences within the sample encode an identical CDR3. V and J are TRBV4-3 and TRBJ1-2; a possible D gene is TRBD1 (6 bases). The CDR3 spans 13 residues. Per the germline V gene, CDR1 is LGHNA and CDR2 is YSLEER. The V end was cut by 3 bases, the J end by 5 bases, with 10 bases between. CDR3 region: CASSQTGVYGYTF. CDR3 nucleotide sequence: TGCGCCAGCAGCCAGACAGGCGTTTATGGCTACACCTTC.

The chain couples TRBV10-3 to TRBJ2-7, with D unclear. Germline-derived CDR1 and CDR2 are ENHRY and SYGVKD. V shed 5 bases and J shed 0 bases, with 11 bases lying between them. This CDR3 is 14 amino acids long. As DNA, the CDR3 is TGTGCCATCAGTATGACATCGAACTCCTACGAGCAGTACTTC. Its protein product is CAISMTSNSYEQYF.

V gene TRBV2 combines with J gene TRBJ2-5, with 12 bases lining up with TRBD2. Germline CDR1 and CDR2: SNHLY and FYNNEI. Trimming took 7 bases from V and 5 from J; bases not matched to a gene: 11. CDR3 length: 16 residues. CDR3 sequence (DNA): TGTGCCAGCACTCAGGGGGGACTAGCGGGTGCGGAGACCCAGTACTTC. Translated: CASTQGGLAGAETQYF.

This chain links TRBV2 with TRBJ2-2; no clear D. CDR3 length: 14 amino acids. Germline CDR1 is SNHLY and CDR2 is FYNNEI. V was shortened by 2 bases and J by 5 bases, with 9 bases between the two germline ends. The chain's CDR3 is CASSELVETGELFF. The CDR3 DNA reads as TGTGCCAGCAGTGAACTGGTCGAGACCGGGGAGCTGTTTTTT.

This rearrangement joins TRBV4-3 to TRBJ1-2; possible D gene TRBD1, 5 bases. Germline V lookup: CDR1 LGHNA, CDR2 YSLEER. Trimming took off 0 bases at V and 1 base at J, with 12 bases between the two ends. The CDR3 spans 16 residues. The CDR3 reads CASSQEPGVDNYGYTF. CDR3 nucleotide sequence: TGCGCCAGCAGCCAAGAACCGGGGGTGGATAACTATGGCTACACCTTC.

This clone was recorded a few times. The V and J genes are TRBV5-1 and TRBJ2-1; 12 nucleotides agree with TRBD2. Germline V CDR1 and CDR2: SGHRS, YFSETQ. The CDR3 loop spans 15 amino acids. The ends lost 3 bases at V and 7 bases at J; junction bases unmatched: 5. CDR3 DNA: TGCGCCAGCAGCTGGACTAGCGGGACGGGAAATGAGCAGTTCTTC. As protein: CASSWTSGTGNEQFF.

By its share, this clone is medium-sized. The V call is TRBV4-2, the J call TRBJ1-5; 8 bases are shared with TRBD1. CDR1 is LGHNA and CDR2 is YNFKEQ in the germline V gene. The CDR3 length is 17 residues. The trim removed 1 base at V and 4 bases at J, leaving 9 bases unmatched. CDR3 residues: CASSQGGTRDRNQPQHF. CDR3 DNA: TGTGCCAGCAGCCAAGGGGGGACCCGGGACAGGAATCAGCCCCAGCATTTT.

The V call is TRBV7-2, the J call TRBJ2-3, with 10 bases lining up with TRBD2. Trimming took 8 bases from V and 1 from J; bases not matched to a gene: 6. The length of the CDR3 is 15 residues. Germline V gene lookup returns CDR1 SGHTA and CDR2 FQGNSA. CDR3 in DNA: TGTGCCAGCGGTGAACTAGCGGGGCGCACAGATACGCAGTATTTT. Its translation is CASGELAGRTDTQYF.

This clone was seen a handful of times. The chain combines TRBV18 with TRBJ2-3; TRBD1 is a possible D gene (5 bases). Germline assignment: CDR1 KGHSH and CDR2 LQKENI. The length of the CDR3 is 15 residues. Trimming pared 1 base from V and 5 bases from J, leaving 13 bases between. CDR3 sequence (DNA): TGTGCCAGCTCACCACGTCCAGGGCAAGGAGATACGCAGTATTTT. Residues: CASSPRPGQGDTQYF.

V is TRBV2 and J is TRBJ2-5; tentative D call: TRBD2 (6 bases). The CDR3 is 14 amino acids. The germline V and J ends were trimmed by 7 bases and 1 base, with 13 bases remaining between them. The germline CDR1 and CDR2 sequences are SNHLY and FYNNEI. CDR3 DNA sequence: TGTGCCAGCAAGGAGGGCCGAGGCCAAGAGACCCAGTACTTC. Translating gives CASKEGRGQETQYF.

The rearrangement joins TRBV4-1 to TRBJ2-7; 9 nucleotides agree with TRBD2. The J segment lost 2 bases and the V segment lost 10 bases, leaving 12 bases of the junction unmatched. Germline V lookup: CDR1 MGHRA, CDR2 YSYEKL. The CDR3 runs to 15 residues. The CDR3 DNA sequence: TGCGCCACCGCGAGGGTAGCGGGAGCGACCTACGAGCAGTACTTC. This gives the protein CATARVAGATYEQYF.